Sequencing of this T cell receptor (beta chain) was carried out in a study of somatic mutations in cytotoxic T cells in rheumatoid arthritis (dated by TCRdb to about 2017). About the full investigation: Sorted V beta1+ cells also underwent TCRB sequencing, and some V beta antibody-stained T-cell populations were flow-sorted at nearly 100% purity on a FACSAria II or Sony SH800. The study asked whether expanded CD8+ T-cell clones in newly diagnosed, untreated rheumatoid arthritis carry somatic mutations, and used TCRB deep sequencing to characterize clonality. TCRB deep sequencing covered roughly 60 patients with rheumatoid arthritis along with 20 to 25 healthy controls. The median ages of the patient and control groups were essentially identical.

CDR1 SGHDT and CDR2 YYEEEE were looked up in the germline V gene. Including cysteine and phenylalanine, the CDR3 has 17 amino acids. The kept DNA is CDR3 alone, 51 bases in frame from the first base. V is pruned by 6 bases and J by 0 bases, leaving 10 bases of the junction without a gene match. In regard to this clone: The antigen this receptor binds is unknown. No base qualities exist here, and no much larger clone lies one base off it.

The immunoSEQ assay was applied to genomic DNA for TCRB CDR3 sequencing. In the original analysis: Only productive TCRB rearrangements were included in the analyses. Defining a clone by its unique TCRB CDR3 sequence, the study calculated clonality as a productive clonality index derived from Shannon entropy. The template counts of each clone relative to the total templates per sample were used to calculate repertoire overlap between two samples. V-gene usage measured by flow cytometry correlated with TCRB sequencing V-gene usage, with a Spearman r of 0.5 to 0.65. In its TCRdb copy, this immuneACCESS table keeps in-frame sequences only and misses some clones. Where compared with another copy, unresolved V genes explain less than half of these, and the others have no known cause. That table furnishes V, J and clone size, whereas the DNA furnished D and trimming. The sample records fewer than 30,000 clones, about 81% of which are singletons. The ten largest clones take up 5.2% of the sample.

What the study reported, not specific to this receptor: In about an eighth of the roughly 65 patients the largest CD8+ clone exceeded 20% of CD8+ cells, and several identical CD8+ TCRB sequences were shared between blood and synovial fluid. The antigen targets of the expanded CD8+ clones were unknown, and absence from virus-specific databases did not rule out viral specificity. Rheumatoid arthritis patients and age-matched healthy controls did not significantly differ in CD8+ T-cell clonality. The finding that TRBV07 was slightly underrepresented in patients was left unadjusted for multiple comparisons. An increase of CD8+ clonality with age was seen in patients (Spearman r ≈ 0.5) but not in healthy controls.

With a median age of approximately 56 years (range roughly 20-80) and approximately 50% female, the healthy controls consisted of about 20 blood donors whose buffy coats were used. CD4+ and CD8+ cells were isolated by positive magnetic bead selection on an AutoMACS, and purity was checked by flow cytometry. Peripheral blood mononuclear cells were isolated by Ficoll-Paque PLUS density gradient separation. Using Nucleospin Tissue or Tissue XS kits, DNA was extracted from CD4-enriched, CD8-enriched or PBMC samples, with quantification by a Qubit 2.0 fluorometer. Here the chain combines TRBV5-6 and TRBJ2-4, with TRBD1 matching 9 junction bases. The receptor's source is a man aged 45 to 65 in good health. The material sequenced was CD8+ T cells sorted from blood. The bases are TGTGCCAGCAATCTCCGGGACAGGGTTACAGCCAAAAACATTCAGTACTTC. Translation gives CASNLRDRVTAKNIQYF.